This is a list of T cell receptor beta chains from one sample in a study of blood T cell repertoires in COVID-19. TCRdb's copy holds only in-frame clones and misses some; the assay was immunoSEQ multiplex PCR. This table holds 150,000 to 200,000 clones, approximately 80% found once. Sequencing input: PBMCs or T cells enriched from blood (not recorded which). The receptors shown here come from a woman aged 60 to 75 who had recovered from COVID-19. CDR3s include the opening cysteine and the closing phenylalanine or tryptophan. A D gene is named only where the DNA matches it firmly. Size is stated for part of the rows, as once, few or many counts, or as a class when the clone is expanded.

CDR3 DNA	CDR3 protein	J gene	clone size	V gene	D gene
TGTGCCAGCAGCTTATTGGAGGAGACCCAGTACTTC	CASSLLEETQYF	TRBJ2-5	-	TRBV7-9	-
TGTGCCAGCAGCCAAGTTTTAACAGGGGAACAAAAACTGTTTTTT	CASSQVLTGEQKLFF	TRBJ1-4	-	TRBV3-1/TRBV3-2	TRBD1
TGCGCCAGCAGCTTGGACAGGGGGCAACTTCAGGGCTACACCTTC	CASSLDRGQLQGYTF	TRBJ1-2	-	TRBV5-1	TRBD1
TGTGCCAGCAGTATGTCCGGGACAGGCGTTTACGAGCAGTACTTC	CASSMSGTGVYEQYF	TRBJ2-7	once	TRBV27	TRBD1
TGTGCCAGCAGCTGGTCACCGACGGAGGAGACCCAGTACTTC	CASSWSPTEETQYF	TRBJ2-5	-	TRBV5-4	-
TGTGCCAGCAGTGAAGCGTTGGCTTTAGCCAAAAACATTCAGTACTTC	CASSEALALAKNIQYF	TRBJ2-4	-	TRBV6-1	-
TGTGCCACCCACCGTTGGAGGGAAGGCTACACCTTC	CATHRWREGYTF	TRBJ1-2	-	TRBV6-5	-
TGCGCCAGCAGCTTGGTACCCGGGAACTACAATGAGCAGTTCTTC	CASSLVPGNYNEQFF	TRBJ2-1	-	TRBV5-1	-
TGTGCCAGCAGTTTTTGGTCTCCACTTCGACGCCAGGGTTCGCCACCCCTCCACTTT	CASSFWSPLRRQGSPPLHF	TRBJ1-6	-	TRBV27	-
TGTGCCAGCAGTGAATCCGGCCAGGGAGGGGAAGCTTTCTTT	CASSESGQGGEAFF	TRBJ1-1	-	TRBV2	-
TGTGCCAGCAGCGTAGCCGATAGCGGGAGGTACAATGAGCAGTTCTTC	CASSVADSGRYNEQFF	TRBJ2-1	-	TRBV9	TRBD2
TGTGCCAGCAGTTACTCAGGAGCCTATGGCTACACCTTC	CASSYSGAYGYTF	TRBJ1-2	-	TRBV6-5	-
TGTGCCAGCTCACCATCGACTAGCGGGAGTTACGAGCAGTACTTC	CASSPSTSGSYEQYF	TRBJ2-7	-	TRBV18	TRBD2
TGTGCCAGCAGCGTAGGGTCTACCTACAATGAGCAGTTCTTC	CASSVGSTYNEQFF	TRBJ2-1	-	TRBV9	-
TGTGCCAGCAGAACGGGAGCGAATGAAAAACTGTTTTTT	CASRTGANEKLFF	TRBJ1-4	-	TRBV2	-
TGTGCCAGCAGCTTCCTCCGGGGGTCTGGAAACACCATATATTTT	CASSFLRGSGNTIYF	TRBJ1-3	-	TRBV7-6	-
TGTGCCAGCAGTTTTCCCCCGGGGACAGGGTCCCAAGAGACCCAGTACTTC	CASSFPPGTGSQETQYF	TRBJ2-5	-	TRBV28	TRBD1
TGCGCCAGCAGCCCGGGACAGTTGGCTGGTAATGAAAAACTGTTTTTT	CASSPGQLAGNEKLFF	TRBJ1-4	few	TRBV5-1	TRBD1
TGTGCCAGCAGCTTTCAGGTGGGAGGGGTCACTGAAGCTTTCTTT	CASSFQVGGVTEAFF	TRBJ1-1	once	TRBV7-2	-
TGTGCCAGCAGCCCCGGGGACTACAATGAGCAGTTCTTC	CASSPGDYNEQFF	TRBJ2-1	-	TRBV5-8	-
TGTGCCAGCAAATCCCGATTGGACAGAAACTACAATGAGCAGTTCTTC	CASKSRLDRNYNEQFF	TRBJ2-1	-	TRBV7-9	-
TGCGCCAGCAGCCTACAGGGTTTCGACACTGAAGCTTTCTTT	CASSLQGFDTEAFF	TRBJ1-1	-	TRBV5-1	-
TGCGCCAGCAGCCAAGATCTAAGAACGGGGCGGGGTACGCAGTATTTT	CASSQDLRTGRGTQYF	TRBJ2-3	-	TRBV4-1	-
TGTGCCAGCAGCTTGGAGGGTGGAGGAGATACGCAGTATTTT	CASSLEGGGDTQYF	TRBJ2-3	-	TRBV7-9	-
TGTGCCAGCAGTGAGAACCGGAATCAGCCCCAGCATTTT	CASSENRNQPQHF	TRBJ1-5	-	TRBV6-1	-
TGTGCCAGCAGCGAGAACTATAATTCACCCCTCCACTTT	CASSENYNSPLHF	TRBJ1-6	-	TRBV5-6	-
TGTGCCTGGAGCGTGGACAGGGTGGGTCAGCCCCAGCATTTT	CAWSVDRVGQPQHF	TRBJ1-5	-	TRBV30	TRBD1
TGCGCCAGCAGCGCACAGGGGTCCTACGAGCAGTACTTC	CASSAQGSYEQYF	TRBJ2-7	-	TRBV5-1	TRBD1
TGTGCCAGCAGGGCATATACGCAGTATTTT	CASRAYTQYF	TRBJ2-3	-	TRBV2	-
TGTGCCATCAGTGAGGACGGAGAGTATGGCTACACCTTC	CAISEDGEYGYTF	TRBJ1-2	-	TRBV10-3	-
TGTGCCAGCAGGACCCGGGACAGGGGGCTCACTGAAGCTTTCTTT	CASRTRDRGLTEAFF	TRBJ1-1	-	TRBV3-1/TRBV3-2	TRBD1
TGTGCCAGCAGCCGGCAGGGAGAAGCTTTCTTT	CASSRQGEAFF	TRBJ1-1	-	TRBV7-9	-
TGCGCCAGCACCAGGGGGGACAGCTCCTACGAGCAGTACTTC	CASTRGDSSYEQYF	TRBJ2-7	-	TRBV5-1	-
TGTGCCAGCAGCCCTAGGGCGAGACTAGCGGGCTACAATGAGCAGTTCTTC	CASSPRARLAGYNEQFF	TRBJ2-1	-	TRBV7-9	TRBD2
TGTGCCAGCAGCCAGAGACAGGGCTTTGGGGATTTCAACACTGAAGCTTTCTTT	CASSQRQGFGDFNTEAFF	TRBJ1-1	-	TRBV11-2	TRBD1
TGCAGTGCCCTTAACTATGGCTACACCTTC	CSALNYGYTF	TRBJ1-2	-	TRBV20-1	-
TGTGCCAGCAGTGACTTTTCGGGACAGGGGACAGATGGCTACACCTTC	CASSDFSGQGTDGYTF	TRBJ1-2	few	TRBV6-1	TRBD1
TGTGCCAGCAGCCGCCCGACAGGGGGGAGATATGGCTACACCTTC	CASSRPTGGRYGYTF	TRBJ1-2	-	TRBV5-4	TRBD1
TGCAGTGCTCTTCAAGAGACCCAGTACTTC	CSALQETQYF	TRBJ2-5	-	TRBV20-1	-
TGTGCCAGCAGCCTTCGTGAGAGGTTAAGTGGCTACACCTTC	CASSLRERLSGYTF	TRBJ1-2	-	TRBV3-1/TRBV3-2	-
TGCGCCAGCAGCTTGGCCGTTGCTAGCGGGGCCCAAGAGACCCAGTACTTC	CASSLAVASGAQETQYF	TRBJ2-5	-	TRBV5-1	TRBD2
TGCGCCAGCACCCAGGGGACAGGGGCCAACGTCCTGACTTTC	CASTQGTGANVLTF	TRBJ2-6	-	TRBV5-1	-
TGCGCCAGCACCCTATTGTCGGGAAGCACAGATACGCAGTATTTT	CASTLLSGSTDTQYF	TRBJ2-3	-	TRBV5-1	-